Listed below are T cell receptor beta chains from one sample, sequenced in a study of cytomegalovirus exposure and HLA in healthy donors. Libraries were prepared by immunoSEQ multiplex PCR; TCRdb keeps only in-frame clonotypes and omits some of them. This table has under 200,000 clones, about 88% appearing once. The source material was PBMCs. Receptors originate from a woman between 18 and 29 years old in good health and CMV-seronegative. The CDR3 runs from the conserved cysteine through the conserved F or W. D genes are given only for firm matches. Where a row states a size, it is once, few, many or the class of an expanded clone; other rows omit it.

d_call	v_call	clone_size	j_call	cdr3_aa	cdr3_nt
TRBD1	TRBV5-1	.	TRBJ2-6	CASSSTGDLGAGANVLTF	TGCGCCAGCAGCTCAACAGGGGATTTGGGGGCTGGGGCCAACGTCCTGACTTTC
.	TRBV15	.	TRBJ1-3	CATSSPEGNTIYF	TGTGCCACCAGCTCCCCGGAGGGAAACACCATATATTTT
TRBD2	TRBV6-1	.	TRBJ2-3	CASRDETSATQYF	TGTGCCAGCAGGGATGAGACTAGCGCGACGCAGTATTTT
.	TRBV19	few	TRBJ1-4	CASSMGTSAKLFF	TGTGCCAGTAGTATGGGGACATCGGCCAAACTGTTTTTT
.	TRBV4-1	few	TRBJ1-1	CASSQLGLPNTEAFF	TGCGCCAGCAGCCAACTGGGACTTCCGAACACTGAAGCTTTCTTT
TRBD1	TRBV27	once	TRBJ1-5	CASSPDRGHQPQHF	TGTGCCAGCAGTCCAGACAGGGGCCATCAGCCCCAGCATTTT
TRBD2	TRBV5-1	.	TRBJ2-2	CASKSTLAGSGELFF	TGCGCCAGCAAAAGCACCCTAGCGGGTTCTGGGGAGCTGTTTTTT
TRBD2	TRBV6-1	.	TRBJ2-1	CASTSGDVGEQFF	TGTGCCAGCACTAGCGGGGATGTCGGGGAGCAGTTCTTC
.	TRBV28	.	TRBJ1-1	CASSLGRRRTEAFF	TGTGCCAGCAGTTTAGGGCGAAGGAGGACTGAAGCTTTCTTT
.	TRBV2	.	TRBJ2-4	CASSLRRAKNIQYF	TGTGCCAGCAGTCTTCGGAGGGCCAAAAACATTCAGTACTTC
.	TRBV30	once	TRBJ1-5	CALAGSGNQPQHF	TGTGCCTTGGCGGGGTCCGGCAATCAGCCCCAGCATTTT
TRBD2	TRBV30	.	TRBJ2-7	CAWSMASGEQYF	TGTGCCTGGAGTATGGCTAGCGGAGAGCAGTACTTC
TRBD1	TRBV13	.	TRBJ2-3	CASSPRGRGTDTQYF	TGTGCCAGCAGCCCCAGGGGGCGCGGCACAGATACGCAGTATTTT
.	TRBV30	.	TRBJ2-5	CAWTKQERETQYF	TGTGCCTGGACCAAACAGGAACGAGAGACCCAGTACTTC
.	TRBV27	.	TRBJ2-3	CASTLGHLGTDTQYF	TGTGCCAGCACCCTGGGACACCTAGGCACAGATACGCAGTATTTT
TRBD2	TRBV7-8	.	TRBJ2-7	CASSPTSGREGEQYF	TGTGCCAGCAGCCCGACTAGCGGGAGGGAAGGCGAGCAGTACTTC
TRBD1	TRBV7-9	once	TRBJ2-7	CASSSTGTYEQYF	TGTGCCAGCAGCTCGACAGGGACCTACGAGCAGTACTTC
TRBD1	TRBV10-1	.	TRBJ2-7	CAIRTGAYEQYF	TGCGCCATCAGGACAGGGGCCTACGAGCAGTACTTC